Following are 20 T cell receptor beta chains from one sample sequenced in a study of CD8 T cells in ankylosing spondylitis. TCRdb redid the calling of the 5' RACE reads with MiXCR, one entry per CDR3 protein. The data contain 150,000 to 250,000 distinct CDR3 sequences, 9.5% to 15% of them singletons. Material: blood, either unsorted or a sorted T cell fraction (not recorded which). These receptors all come from a male donor with ankylosing spondylitis or in good health (not recorded which).

This clonotype has more than one count but fewer than ten. The chain carries TRBV7-9 and TRBJ1-2; D possibly corresponds to TRBD1 (6 bases). V lost 4 bases, J lost 1 base, and 10 bases lay in between. The CDR3 runs to 14 residues. The V gene's germline CDR1 is SEHNR and CDR2 FQNEAQ (reference sequence). The CDR3: CASSSWTDNYGYTF. The CDR3 DNA sequence: TGTGCCAGCAGCTCCTGGACAGATAACTATGGCTACACCTTC.

This clonotype has more than one count but fewer than ten. The chain combines TRBV23-1 with TRBJ1-1; D ambiguous. TRBV23-1 is flagged as an ORF with uncertain function. This CDR3 has 9 amino acids. CDR3 protein: CEQSCEAFF. The CDR3 nucleotides are TGCGAACAAAGCTGTGAAGCTTTCTTT.

This clonotype has just a few counts. The J gene is TRBJ2-2, the V gene TRBV3-1, with TRBD1 matching 8 bases. This CDR3 region has 15 residues. J gave up 4 bases and V 0 bases, and 1 base lay outside the gene matches. CDR1 is LGHDT, CDR2 YNNKEL, per germline (reference sequence). This CDR3 is CASSQEDRGTGELFF. In DNA form, the CDR3 reads TGTGCCAGCAGCCAAGAAGACAGGGGCACCGGGGAGCTGTTTTTT.

This clonotype was detected ten times or more. The CDR3 region is CASSQDDWSGYEQYF. For the CDR3, the DNA is TGCGCCAGCAGCCAAGATGATTGGAGCGGCTACGAGCAGTACTTC. The V gene is TRBV4-1, the J gene TRBJ2-7; D possibly corresponds to TRBD2 (5 bases). Per germline, CDR1 MGHRA and CDR2 YSYEKL. Trimming cost V 0 bases and J 3 bases, with 12 bases left between them. The CDR3 contains 15 residues.

On this clonotype: Being one base from a much bigger clone, this may be a read error. This chain connects TRBV12-3 or TRBV12-4 to TRBJ2-7; D unclear. The CDR3 is 13 amino acids. Trimming removed 2 bases from V and 7 bases from J, with 12 bases in between. CDR3 sequence: CASSLIGIREQYF. The DNA of the CDR3 is TGTGCCAGCAGTTTAATAGGGATAAGGGAGCAGTACTTC.

The rearrangement uses TRBV7-2 and TRBJ2-3; D unresolved. Germline values: CDR1 SGHTA, CDR2 FQGNSA. The CDR3 has 14 amino acids. V was clipped by 2 bases and J by 6 bases, with 12 bases between them. The CDR3: CASSLLETPDTQYF. CDR3 bases: TGTGCCAGCAGCTTATTAGAAACCCCCGATACGCAGTATTTT.

In its sample, this clonotype was seen a few times. V gene TRBV4-1 combines with J gene TRBJ2-2, with 7 bases lining up with TRBD1. The junction had 3 bases not matched to a gene; V was cut back by 6 bases and J by 5 bases. The CDR3 length is 13 residues. Germline CDR1 is MGHRA and CDR2 is YSYEKL. The CDR3, as DNA: TGCGCCAGCAGGCTACAGGGGACCGGGGAGCTGTTTTTT. Translation gives CASRLQGTGELFF.

This clonotype was seen a few times. V gene TRBV30 combines with J gene TRBJ2-3, with D uncertain. V was trimmed by 0 bases and J by 0 bases, leaving 7 bases between them. CDR1 is GTSNPN and CDR2 is SVGIG in the germline V gene (reference sequence). The CDR3 extends over 14 amino acids. The DNA for the CDR3 is TGTGCCTGGAGTGTAGGTTCCAGCACAGATACGCAGTATTTT. Its translation: CAWSVGSSTDTQYF.

Only a few counts were recorded for this clonotype. This rearrangement joins TRBV7-9 to TRBJ2-7, with TRBD2 identical over 11 bases. The CDR3 loop spans 15 amino acids. V lost 5 bases to trimming and J lost 0 bases; unmatched junction nucleotides: 3. Germline V gene lookup returns CDR1 SEHNR and CDR2 FQNEAQ (reference sequence). CDR3 in amino acids: CASSQTSGGSYEQYF. The CDR3 DNA sequence: TGTGCCAGCAGCCAAACTAGCGGGGGCTCCTACGAGCAGTACTTC. Filled out from reference TRBV7-9 and TRBJ2-7, the complete variable domain reads DTGVSQNPRHKITKRGQNVTFRCDPISEHNRLYWYRQTLGQGPEFLTYFQNEAQLEKSRLLSDRFSAERPKGSFSTLEIQRTEQGDSAMYLCASSQTSGGSYEQYFGPGTRLTVT.

The sample holds a few counts of this clonotype. The rearrangement uses TRBV4-1 and TRBJ2-7; D remains ambiguous. The ends were cut back, 1 base at V and 5 bases at J, with 12 bases in the middle. Germline lookup yields CDR1 MGHRA and CDR2 YSYEKL. The CDR3 covers 14 residues. The CDR3 sequence: CASSQAPSTDEQYF. The CDR3 nucleotides read TGCGCCAGCAGCCAAGCACCGAGTACGGACGAGCAGTACTTC.

The rearrangement links TRBV4-1 to TRBJ1-1, with D possibly matching TRBD1 (5 bases). The germline gives CDR1 MGHRA, CDR2 YSYEKL. Trimming shortened V by 0 bases and J by 0 bases, and 11 bases separated the two germline ends. CDR3 length equals 16 residues. CDR3: CASSQDQGMMNTEAFF. The CDR3 DNA sequence: TGCGCCAGCAGCCAAGACCAGGGTATGATGAACACTGAAGCTTTCTTT.

In this sample, this clonotype turned up many times. The chain carries TRBV12-3 or TRBV12-4 and TRBJ1-1; the D is unclear. CDR3 length: 14 residues. Trimming cost V 3 bases and J 5 bases, with 13 bases left between them. The CDR3 is CASSFGSPLTEAFF. The CDR3, as DNA: TGTGCCAGCAGTTTTGGTAGTCCATTAACTGAAGCTTTCTTT.

This chain uses TRBV12-3 or TRBV12-4 with TRBJ2-5; D is possibly TRBD2 (6 bases). Trimming removed 5 bases at V and 5 bases at J, with 18 bases between. The CDR3 spans 15 residues. The CDR3 protein is CASSPPGLARETQYF. As DNA, the CDR3 is TGTGCCAGCAGTCCCCCTGGGCTAGCGAGGGAGACCCAGTACTTC.

This clonotype has only a few counts. J is TRBJ2-1 and V is TRBV12-3 or TRBV12-4, with D possibly matching TRBD1 (5 bases). The CDR3 sequence is 12 residues long. V lost 5 bases to trimming and J lost 10 bases, with 12 bases between them. CDR3 DNA sequence: TGTGCCAGCAGTGCAGGGTTCTACGAGCAGTTCTTC. Residues: CASSAGFYEQFF.

The rearrangement links TRBV29-1 to TRBJ2-5, with D perhaps TRBD1 or TRBD2 (5 bases each). V lost 2 bases to trimming and J lost 4 bases, with 20 bases between them. The CDR3 spans 16 residues. Germline CDR1 SQVTM, CDR2 ANQGSEA. The CDR3: CSVEPYWDQVGETQYF. The CDR3 DNA reads TGCAGCGTTGAACCATATTGGGACCAGGTCGGAGAGACCCAGTACTTC.

At least ten counts were recorded for this clonotype. The chain has TRBV5-1 and TRBJ2-1; 10 nucleotides agree with TRBD2. The CDR3 has 15 amino acids. The V segment lost 4 bases and the J segment 3 bases; nucleotides outside the gene matches: 4. The V gene's germline CDR1 is SGHRS and CDR2 YFSETQ. The CDR3 DNA reads TGCGCCAGCAGCCAAGGGACTAGCGACTACAATGAGCAGTTCTTC. The encoded protein is CASSQGTSDYNEQFF.

The chain is built from TRBV2 and TRBJ2-7; no clear D gene. CDR3 length equals 10 residues. Germline-derived CDR1 and CDR2 are SNHLY and FYNNEI. V shed 10 bases and J shed 2 bases, with 6 bases lying between them. The DNA for the CDR3 is TGTGCCACCGCCCCCTACGAGCAGTACTTC. It translates to CATAPYEQYF.

This clonotype was recorded at least ten times. This chain connects TRBV27 to TRBJ2-7; possible D gene TRBD2, 7 bases. Trimming removed 5 bases from V and 4 bases from J, with 15 bases in between. The CDR3 has 14 residues. The germline gives CDR1 MNHEY, CDR2 SMNVEV (reference sequence). The CDR3: CASSGGGHTYEQYF. CDR3 sequence (DNA): TGTGCCAGCAGTGGCGGGGGCCATACTTACGAGCAGTACTTC.

Ten or more counts support this clonotype. The rearrangement uses TRBV5-1 and TRBJ2-3; 7 bases are a match to TRBD1. V shed 0 bases and J 5 bases; nucleotides not matched to a gene: 3. Germline lookup yields CDR1 SGHRS and CDR2 YFSETQ. This CDR3 is built from 14 residues. CDR3: CASSLGQGRDTQYF. The CDR3 coding sequence is TGCGCCAGCAGCTTGGGACAGGGAAGAGATACGCAGTATTTT.

This clonotype was detected a few times. The chain is built from TRBV11-2 and TRBJ2-5; D is undetermined. The germline gives CDR1 SGHAT, CDR2 FQNNGV. V was pared by 3 bases and J by 2 bases, with 10 bases between. CDR3 size: 14 residues. CDR3: CASSLIRVQETQYF. Here the CDR3 DNA reads TGTGCCAGCAGCTTGATCCGGGTTCAAGAGACCCAGTACTTC.